This T cell receptor (beta chain) was identified in a study of CD8 T cells in Susac syndrome. The CDR3 length is 13 residues. The ends lost 5 bases at V and 3 bases at J; junction bases unmatched: 3. The V gene's germline CDR1 is SEHNR and CDR2 FQNEAQ (reference sequence). Random hexamers served to reverse transcribe roughly 0.45 to 1 ug RNA. An immunoSEQ multiplex PCR generated amplified TCR beta CDR3 products spanning 54 Vbeta and 13 Jbeta. TCRdb re-analysed the immunoSEQ multiplex PCR reads in MiXCR, keeping a single row per CDR3 protein. The top ten hold 0.26% of the sample, which has more than 75,000 distinct CDR3 sequences, around 94% seen once. This clonotype has just a few counts. Antigen: not known. Study results and limitations: The TCR sequencing and HLA analysis in the study involved a relatively small number of individuals, as the study acknowledged.

Controls were healthy donors chosen to match patients in age and sex. The chain uses TRBV7-9 and TRBJ1-1; 7 bases align to TRBD1. The specimen sequenced was CD8+ T cells from PBMCs. This TCR was sampled from a human donor in good health. CDR3 sequence (DNA): TGTGCCAGCAGCCGTACAGGGGACACTGAAGCTTTCTTT. Its translation is CASSRTGDTEAFF. Complete variable domain (other parts from reference TRBV7-9 and TRBJ1-1): DTGVSQNPRHKITKRGQNVTFRCDPISEHNRLYWYRQTLGQGPEFLTYFQNEAQLEKSRLLSDRFSAERPKGSFSTLEIQRTEQGDSAMYLCASSRTGDTEAFFGQGTRLTVV.